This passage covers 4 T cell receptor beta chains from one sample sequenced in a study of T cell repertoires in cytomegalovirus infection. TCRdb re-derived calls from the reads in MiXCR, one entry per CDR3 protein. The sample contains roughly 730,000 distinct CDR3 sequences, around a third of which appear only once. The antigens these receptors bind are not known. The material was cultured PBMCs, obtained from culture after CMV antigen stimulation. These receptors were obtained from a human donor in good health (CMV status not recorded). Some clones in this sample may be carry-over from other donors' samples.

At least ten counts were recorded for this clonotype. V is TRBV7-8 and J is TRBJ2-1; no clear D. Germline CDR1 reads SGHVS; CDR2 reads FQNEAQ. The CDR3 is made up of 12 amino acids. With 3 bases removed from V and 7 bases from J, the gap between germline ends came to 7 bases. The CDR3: CASSFGLNEQFF. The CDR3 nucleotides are TGTGCCAGCAGCTTTGGCCTAAATGAGCAGTTCTTC.

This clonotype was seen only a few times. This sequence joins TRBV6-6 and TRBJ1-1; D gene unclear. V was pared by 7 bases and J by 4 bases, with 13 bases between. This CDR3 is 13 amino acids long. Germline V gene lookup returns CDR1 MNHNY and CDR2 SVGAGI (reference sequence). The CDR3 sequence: CASIRVITTEAFF. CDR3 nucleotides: TGTGCCAGCATACGGGTAATTACCACTGAAGCTTTCTTT.

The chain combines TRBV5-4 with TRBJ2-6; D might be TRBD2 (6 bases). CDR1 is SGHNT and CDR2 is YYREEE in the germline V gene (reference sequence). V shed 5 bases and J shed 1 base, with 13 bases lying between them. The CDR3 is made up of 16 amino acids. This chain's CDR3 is CASRPNGGSGANVLTF. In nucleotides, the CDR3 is TGTGCCAGCAGACCCAACGGAGGGTCTGGGGCCAACGTCCTGACTTTC.

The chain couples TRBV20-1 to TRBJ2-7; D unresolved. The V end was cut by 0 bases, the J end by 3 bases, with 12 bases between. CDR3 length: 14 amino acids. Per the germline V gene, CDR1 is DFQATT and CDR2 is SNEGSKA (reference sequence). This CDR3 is CSARDTPSFYEQYF. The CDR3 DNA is TGCAGTGCTAGAGATACCCCCAGCTTCTACGAGCAGTACTTC.